This is a list of T cell receptor beta chains from one sample in a study of T cell responses to AZD1222 COVID-19 vaccine. The assay was immunoSEQ multiplex PCR, and TCRdb's table has in-frame clones only and misses some. This sample carries about 140,000 clones, just over 90% of them seen once, and the ten largest clones take roughly 1.3%. The sample here was peripheral blood, taken 28 days after the second AZD1222 dose. The origin of the receptors is an adult who received the AZD1222 COVID-19 vaccine. Both conserved end residues are part of each CDR3. A D gene is named only where the DNA matches it firmly. The listing skips clone size in some rows; elsewhere it reads once, few, many or a size class.

>NA|TRBJ1-1|NA|TRBV3-1/TRBV3-2
CASSKGGNTEAFF
TGTGCCAGCAGCAAAGGGGGGAACACTGAAGCTTTCTTT
>NA|TRBJ1-5|NA|TRBV15
CATRYGGQPNQPQHF
TGTGCCACTCGATACGGGGGGCAGCCTAATCAGCCCCAGCATTTT
>NA|TRBJ2-1|TRBD2|TRBV7-9
CASSPARLAGSYNEQFF
TGTGCCAGCAGCCCAGCCCGACTAGCGGGGTCCTACAATGAGCAGTTCTTC
>NA|TRBJ1-2|NA|TRBV6-5
CASSYFGGPGYTF
TGTGCCAGCAGTTACTTCGGGGGCCCTGGCTACACCTTC
>NA|TRBJ2-3|NA|TRBV29-1
CSVDTDTQYF
TGCAGCGTCGACACAGATACGCAGTATTTT
>NA|TRBJ1-2|NA|TRBV4-3
CASSQDRQGLYGYTF
TGCGCCAGCAGCCAAGATCGGCAGGGGCTCTATGGCTACACCTTC
>NA|TRBJ2-7|TRBD1|TRBV4-1
CASSHPGQGSYEQYF
TGCGCCAGCAGCCACCCGGGACAGGGAAGCTACGAGCAGTACTTC
>NA|TRBJ2-3|TRBD2|TRBV4-2
CASSQDTSGGPDTQYF
TGTGCCAGCAGCCAAGATACTAGCGGGGGGCCAGATACGCAGTATTTT
>NA|TRBJ1-2|NA|TRBV7-2
CASSLGGQTYGYTF
TGTGCCAGCAGCTTAGGTGGACAGACCTATGGCTACACCTTC
>NA|TRBJ2-7|NA|TRBV9
CASSIDPSEQYF
TGTGCCAGCAGCATAGACCCATCTGAGCAGTACTTC
>NA|TRBJ1-2|TRBD1|TRBV27
CASSLGTGGYGYTF
TGTGCCAGCAGTTTAGGGACAGGGGGGTATGGCTACACCTTC
>NA|TRBJ1-2|TRBD1|TRBV6-4
CASSDDGQGVGGYTF
TGTGCCAGCAGTGACGACGGACAGGGAGTAGGAGGCTACACCTTC
>NA|TRBJ1-5|NA|TRBV11-2
CASSLSAGERNQPQHF
TGTGCCAGCAGCTTAAGTGCAGGTGAGCGCAATCAGCCCCAGCATTTT
>NA|TRBJ2-7|NA|TRBV19
CASSSRPPQGGSYEQYF
TGTGCCAGTAGCTCCCGCCCACCGCAGGGAGGCTCCTACGAGCAGTACTTC
>NA|TRBJ2-7|TRBD2|TRBV28
CASSLPPRLAGTSEQYF
TGTGCCAGCAGTTTACCCCCTCGACTAGCGGGGACCTCGGAGCAGTACTTC
>NA|TRBJ2-2|NA|TRBV19
CASSSPAATGELFF
TGTGCCAGTAGTAGTCCGGCGGCGACCGGGGAGCTGTTTTTT
>NA|TRBJ2-3|TRBD2|TRBV2
CASSVASGGGDTQYF
TGTGCCAGCAGTGTGGCTAGCGGGGGTGGCGATACGCAGTATTTT
>NA|TRBJ1-5|NA|TRBV13
CASSEYNQPQHF
TGTGCCAGCAGCGAGTACAATCAGCCCCAGCATTTT
>NA|TRBJ1-2|TRBD1|TRBV4-3
CASSRDRGGYGYTF
TGCGCCAGCAGCCGGGACAGGGGTGGCTATGGCTACACCTTC
>NA|TRBJ1-2|NA|TRBV28
CASSTPGTSYYGYTF
TGTGCCAGCAGTACCCCCGGGACGTCCTACTATGGCTACACCTTC
>NA|TRBJ2-7|NA|TRBV7-9
CASSVSGLVQYF
TGTGCCAGCAGCGTATCAGGGTTGGTGCAGTACTTC
>NA|TRBJ2-1|NA|TRBV10-3
CAISTQNTAEQFF
TGTGCCATCAGTACACAAAACACGGCTGAGCAGTTCTTC
>few|TRBJ2-1|TRBD2|TRBV6-2/TRBV6-3
CASSSGGTNNEQFF
TGTGCCAGCAGTAGCGGGGGGACGAACAATGAGCAGTTCTTC
>NA|TRBJ2-7|NA|TRBV12-3/TRBV12-4
CASSFSQYEQYF
TGTGCCAGCAGTTTCTCACAGTACGAGCAGTACTTC
>NA|TRBJ1-1|NA|TRBV18
CASSVQLTYAEAFF
TGTGCCAGCTCAGTTCAGTTGACGTACGCTGAAGCTTTCTTT